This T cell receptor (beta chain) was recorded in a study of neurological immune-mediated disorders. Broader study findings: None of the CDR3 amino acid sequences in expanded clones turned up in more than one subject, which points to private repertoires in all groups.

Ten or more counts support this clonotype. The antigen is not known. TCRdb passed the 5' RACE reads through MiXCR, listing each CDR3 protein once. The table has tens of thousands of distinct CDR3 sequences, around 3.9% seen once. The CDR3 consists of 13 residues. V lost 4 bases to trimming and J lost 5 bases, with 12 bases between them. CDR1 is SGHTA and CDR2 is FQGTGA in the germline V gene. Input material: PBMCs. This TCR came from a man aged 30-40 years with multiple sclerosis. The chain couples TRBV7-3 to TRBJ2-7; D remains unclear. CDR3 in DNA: TGTGCCAGCAGCTCAACGTCATTCCACGAGCAGTACTTC. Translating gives CASSSTSFHEQYF.